These T cell receptor beta chains were read from a single sample in a study of T cell responses to AZD1222 COVID-19 vaccine. Assay used: immunoSEQ multiplex PCR; TCRdb lists only in-frame clones, some missing. This table has around 180,000 clones, 80% to 90% appearing once. The material was peripheral blood, obtained on day 0 of MenACWY control vaccination. The receptor source for this set is an adult in good health. Both conserved end residues are part of each CDR3. A D gene is named only where the DNA matches it firmly. Size is omitted from some rows. Given values are once, few, many or a class for expanded clones.

TRBD1	NA	TRBJ1-3	TRBV5-5	CASSLFYRGAADTIYF	TGTGCCAGCAGCTTGTTTTACAGGGGAGCCGCGGACACCATATATTTT
NA	few	TRBJ1-5	TRBV18	CASSPQRIIANQPQHF	TGTGCCAGCTCACCACAACGGATTATAGCAAATCAGCCCCAGCATTTT
NA	NA	TRBJ1-1	TRBV9	CASSGGRGTEAFF	TGTGCCAGCAGCGGGGGACGGGGGACTGAAGCTTTCTTT
NA	NA	TRBJ2-2	TRBV4-2	CASSQDALSTGELFF	TGTGCCAGCAGCCAAGACGCCCTATCGACCGGGGAGCTGTTTTTT
NA	NA	TRBJ1-1	TRBV30	CAWSQRNTEAFF	TGTGCCTGGAGCCAGAGGAACACTGAAGCTTTCTTT
NA	NA	TRBJ1-5	TRBV28	CASSSLQEPSRPQHF	TGTGCCAGCAGTTCCCTACAGGAACCCTCCAGGCCCCAGCATTTT
TRBD2	few	TRBJ2-2	TRBV10-3	CASTGLAGNTGELFF	TGTGCCTCGACTGGACTAGCGGGAAACACCGGGGAGCTGTTTTTT
NA	NA	TRBJ2-1	TRBV11-2	CASSLVRGVGEQFF	TGTGCCAGCAGCTTAGTGAGGGGAGTGGGTGAGCAGTTCTTC
TRBD1	NA	TRBJ2-7	TRBV3-1/TRBV3-2	CASSPTGTGEYEQYF	TGTGCCAGCAGCCCAACCGGGACAGGGGAGTACGAGCAGTACTTC
NA	NA	TRBJ1-6	TRBV6-5	CASSSSRRRGSPLHF	TGTGCCAGCAGCTCTTCGAGGCGGAGAGGTTCACCCCTCCACTTT
NA	NA	TRBJ1-3	TRBV2	CASSETATRSSGNTIYF	TGTGCCAGCAGTGAAACAGCTACTCGATCCTCTGGAAACACCATATATTTT
TRBD1	once	TRBJ1-2	TRBV7-3	CASSLDHRGVDYGYTF	TGTGCCAGCAGCCTCGACCACAGGGGAGTCGACTATGGCTACACCTTC
NA	NA	TRBJ1-5	TRBV28	CASTSGLQPQHF	TGTGCCAGCACATCGGGCCTTCAGCCCCAGCATTTT
NA	NA	TRBJ2-7	TRBV7-2	CASSSQNGVYEQYF	TGTGCCAGCAGCTCCCAAAACGGGGTCTACGAGCAGTACTTC
TRBD1	NA	TRBJ2-7	TRBV4-3	CASSTGTGGSYEQYF	TGCGCCAGCAGCACCGGGACAGGGGGGTCCTACGAGCAGTACTTC
NA	NA	TRBJ1-2	TRBV21-1	CASSQGSRGRDYGYTF	TGTGCCAGCAGCCAGGGCTCACGGGGGCGCGACTATGGCTACACCTTC
TRBD2	NA	TRBJ2-7	TRBV27	CASSFLAGEQYF	TGTGCCAGCAGTTTCCTAGCGGGCGAGCAGTACTTC
NA	NA	TRBJ1-2	TRBV5-1	CASSLGVPGLYGYTF	TGCGCCAGCAGCTTGGGGGTTCCCGGGCTCTATGGCTACACCTTC
TRBD2	NA	TRBJ2-1	TRBV6-4	CASSDSLAGNNEQFF	TGTGCCAGCAGTGACTCACTAGCGGGTAACAATGAGCAGTTCTTC
NA	NA	TRBJ1-4	TRBV6-5	CASRAQGAIEKLFF	TGTGCCAGCAGGGCACAGGGCGCGATTGAAAAACTGTTTTTT
TRBD1	NA	TRBJ2-1	TRBV6-5	CASTGTGPYNEQFF	TGTGCCAGCACCGGGACAGGGCCCTACAATGAGCAGTTCTTC
TRBD2	NA	TRBJ2-1	TRBV27	CASSGGAGYNEQFF	TGTGCCAGCAGTGGGGGAGCGGGGTACAATGAGCAGTTCTTC